The present TCR beta chain was sequenced within a study of radiation and T cells in renal cell carcinoma. Time point denoted: baseline pretreatment blood. Treatment meaning: 15 Gy SBRT to primary tumor, nephrectomy 4 weeks later. J lost 9 bases, V lost 5 bases, and 12 bases had no gene match. This CDR3 is built from 15 residues. Germline CDR1 SGHTA, CDR2 FQGNSA. TCRdb's copy holds only in-frame clones and misses some; the assay was immunoSEQ multiplex PCR. The table shows 130,000 or so clones, with around nine tenths occurring only once. V usage is TRBV7-2 and J usage is TRBJ2-1; TRBD2 matches 8 bases. Sequencing was performed on blood, taken from a patient whose treatment included radiotherapy and nephrectomy. The sequence came from a woman aged 45-65 years with renal cell carcinoma. CDR3: CASSRIFGGAGEQFF. CDR3 in DNA: TGTGCCAGCAGCCGGATTTTCGGGGGGGCCGGTGAGCAGTTCTTC.